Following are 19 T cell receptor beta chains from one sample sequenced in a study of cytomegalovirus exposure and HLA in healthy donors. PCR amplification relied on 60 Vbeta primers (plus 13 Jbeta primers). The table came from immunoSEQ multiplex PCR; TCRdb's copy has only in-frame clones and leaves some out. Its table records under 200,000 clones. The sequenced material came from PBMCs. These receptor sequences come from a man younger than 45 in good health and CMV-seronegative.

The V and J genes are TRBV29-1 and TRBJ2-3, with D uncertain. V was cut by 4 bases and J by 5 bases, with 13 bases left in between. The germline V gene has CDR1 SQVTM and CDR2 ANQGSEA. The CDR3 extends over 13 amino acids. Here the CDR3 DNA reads TGCAGCGTTGCGGCTAGTATTATAGATACGCAGTATTTT. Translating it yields CSVAASIIDTQYF.

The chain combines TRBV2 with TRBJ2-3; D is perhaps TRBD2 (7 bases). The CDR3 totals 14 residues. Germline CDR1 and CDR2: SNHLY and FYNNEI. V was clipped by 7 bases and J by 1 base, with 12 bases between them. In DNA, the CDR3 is TGTGCCAGCAAGGGGGGGAGGGGCACAGATACGCAGTATTTT. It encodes CASKGGRGTDTQYF.

CDR3 sequence (DNA): TGTGCCAGCAGCCCTACGTGGGCCTCCAATGAGCAGTTCTTC. This sequence encodes CASSPTWASNEQFF. V gene TRBV9 combines with J gene TRBJ2-1; D uncertain. CDR3 size: 14 residues. V was trimmed by 4 bases and J by 6 bases, leaving 14 bases between them. From germline, CDR1 is SGDLS and CDR2 YYNGEE.

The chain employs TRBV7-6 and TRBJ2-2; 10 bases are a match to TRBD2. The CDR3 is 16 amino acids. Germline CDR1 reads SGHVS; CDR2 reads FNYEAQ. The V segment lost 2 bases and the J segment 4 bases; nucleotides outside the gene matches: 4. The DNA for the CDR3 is TGTGCCAGCAGCTTACTAGCGGGAGAGCCCACCGGGGAGCTGTTTTTT. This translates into CASSLLAGEPTGELFF.

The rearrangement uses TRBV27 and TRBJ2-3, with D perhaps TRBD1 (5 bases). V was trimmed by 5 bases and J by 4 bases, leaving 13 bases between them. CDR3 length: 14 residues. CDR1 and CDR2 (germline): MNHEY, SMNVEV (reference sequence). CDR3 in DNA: TGTGCCAGCAGTGAACCAGGGATATCAGATACGCAGTATTTT. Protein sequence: CASSEPGISDTQYF.

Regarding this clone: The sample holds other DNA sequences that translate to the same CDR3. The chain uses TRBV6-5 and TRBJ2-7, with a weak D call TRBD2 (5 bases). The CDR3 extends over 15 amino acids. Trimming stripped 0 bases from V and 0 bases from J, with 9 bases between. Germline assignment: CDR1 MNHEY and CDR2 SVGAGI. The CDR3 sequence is CASSYSSAYSYEQYF. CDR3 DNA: TGTGCCAGCAGTTACTCTAGCGCTTACTCCTACGAGCAGTACTTC.

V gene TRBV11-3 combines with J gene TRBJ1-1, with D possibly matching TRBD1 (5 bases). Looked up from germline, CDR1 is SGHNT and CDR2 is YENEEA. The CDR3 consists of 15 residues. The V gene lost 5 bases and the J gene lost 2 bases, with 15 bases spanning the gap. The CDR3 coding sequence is TGTGCCAGCAGCCTTGGAAGGGGTCGTAACACTGAAGCTTTCTTT. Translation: CASSLGRGRNTEAFF.

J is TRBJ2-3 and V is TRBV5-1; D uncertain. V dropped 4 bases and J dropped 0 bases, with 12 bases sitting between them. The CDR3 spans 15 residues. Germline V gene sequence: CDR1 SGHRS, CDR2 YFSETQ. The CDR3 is CASSTRLASTDTQYF. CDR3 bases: TGCGCCAGCAGCACTCGACTGGCTAGCACAGATACGCAGTATTTT.

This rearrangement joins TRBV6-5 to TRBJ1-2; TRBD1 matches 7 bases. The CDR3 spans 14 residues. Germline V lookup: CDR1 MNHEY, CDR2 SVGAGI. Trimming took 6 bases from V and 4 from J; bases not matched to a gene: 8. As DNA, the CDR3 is TGTGCCAGCAGACACAGGGGCTCAAGCTATGGCTACACCTTC. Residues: CASRHRGSSYGYTF.

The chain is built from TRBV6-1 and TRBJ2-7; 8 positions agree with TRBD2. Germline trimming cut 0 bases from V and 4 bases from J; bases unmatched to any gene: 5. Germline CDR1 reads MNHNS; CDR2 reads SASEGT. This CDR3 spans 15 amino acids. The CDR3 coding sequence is TGTGCCAGCAGTGAAGCACAGCGGGAGAGGTACGAGCAGTACTTC. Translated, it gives CASSEAQRERYEQYF.

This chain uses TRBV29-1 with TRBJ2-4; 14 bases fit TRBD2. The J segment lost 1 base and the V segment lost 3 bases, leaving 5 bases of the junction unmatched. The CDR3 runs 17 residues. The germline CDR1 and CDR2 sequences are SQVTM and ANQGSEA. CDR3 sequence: CSVDGTSGSGAKNIQYF. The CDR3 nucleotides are TGCAGCGTTGACGGGACTAGCGGGAGTGGGGCCAAAAACATTCAGTACTTC.

This CDR3 is CASSFDPGGLGQPQHF. DNA for the CDR3: TGTGCCAGCAGCTTCGACCCCGGGGGGCTGGGTCAGCCCCAGCATTTT. The chain links TRBV7-8 to TRBJ1-5; D might be TRBD1 (6 bases). Germline assignment: CDR1 SGHVS and CDR2 FQNEAQ. The CDR3 extends over 16 amino acids. Trimming cost V 3 bases and J 6 bases, with 18 bases left between them.

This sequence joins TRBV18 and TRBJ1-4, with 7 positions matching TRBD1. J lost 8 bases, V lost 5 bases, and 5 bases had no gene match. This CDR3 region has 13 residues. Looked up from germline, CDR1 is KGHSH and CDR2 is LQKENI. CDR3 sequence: CASSTGAGEKLFF. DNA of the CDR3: TGTGCCAGCTCAACAGGGGCGGGGGAAAAACTGTTTTTT.

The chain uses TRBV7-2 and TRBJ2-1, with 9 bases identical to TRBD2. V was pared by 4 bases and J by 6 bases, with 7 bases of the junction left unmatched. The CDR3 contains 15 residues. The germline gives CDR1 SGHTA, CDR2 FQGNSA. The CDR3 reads CASSSVGSGSNEQFF. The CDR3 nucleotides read TGTGCCAGCAGCTCCGTTGGTAGCGGGAGCAATGAGCAGTTCTTC.

CDR3 bases: TGTGCCAGCTCAACGTACAGGGAGAGTAGCACAGATACGCAGTATTTT. Translated, it gives CASSTYRESSTDTQYF. V is TRBV18 and J is TRBJ2-3; D is perhaps TRBD1 (6 bases). Trimming took 5 bases from V and 0 from J, leaving 15 bases between them. CDR3 size: 16 residues. CDR1 KGHSH and CDR2 LQKENI come from the germline V gene.

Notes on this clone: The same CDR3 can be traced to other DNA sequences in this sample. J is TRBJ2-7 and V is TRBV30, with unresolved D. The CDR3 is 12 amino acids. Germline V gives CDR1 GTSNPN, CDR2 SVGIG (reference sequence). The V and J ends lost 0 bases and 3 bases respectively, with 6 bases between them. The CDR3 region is CAWSVLNYEQYF. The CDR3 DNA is TGTGCCTGGAGTGTACTGAACTACGAGCAGTACTTC.

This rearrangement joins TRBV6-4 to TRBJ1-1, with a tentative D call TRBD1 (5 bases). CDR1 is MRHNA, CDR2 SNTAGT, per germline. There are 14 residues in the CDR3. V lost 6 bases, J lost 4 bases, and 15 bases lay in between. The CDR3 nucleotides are TGTGCCAGCAGACGGGGCGGGACGGGCACTGAAGCTTTCTTT. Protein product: CASRRGGTGTEAFF.

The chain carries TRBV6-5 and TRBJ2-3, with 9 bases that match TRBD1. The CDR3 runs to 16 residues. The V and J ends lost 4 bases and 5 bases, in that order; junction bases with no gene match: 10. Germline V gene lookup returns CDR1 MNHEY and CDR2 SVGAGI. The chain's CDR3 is CASSSPMGQGIDTQYF. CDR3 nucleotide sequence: TGTGCCAGCAGTTCACCTATGGGACAGGGTATAGATACGCAGTATTTT.

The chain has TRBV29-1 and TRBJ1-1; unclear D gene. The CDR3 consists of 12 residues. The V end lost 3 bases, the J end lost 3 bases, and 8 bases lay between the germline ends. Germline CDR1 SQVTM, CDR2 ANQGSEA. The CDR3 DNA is TGCAGCGTTGAGGGGAGCCACACTGAAGCTTTCTTT. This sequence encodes CSVEGSHTEAFF.